Described below is a single T cell receptor beta chain sequence and its context. It lacks a known antigen. Base qualities are missing; no much larger clone stands one base away. Reading the label with the study, this specimen's time point is: baseline before first vaccination. Samples from vaccinated people were obtained from the UK trials COV001 and COV002, which included a single-blind randomized controlled phase 2/3 trial of AZD1222 (ChAdOx1 nCoV-19) in healthy adults. Trial participant PBMC samples were collected at day 0 and day 28 after the second dose for TCRbeta chain sequencing. The CDR3 regions of human TCRbeta chains were subjected to immunosequencing. The study's own analysis went as follows. TCRs in the repertoires were matched against a reference library of SARS-CoV-2-specific TCRs that had been generated with the MIRA antigen-specificity platform. Breadth was defined as the fraction of unique TCRs that were SARS-CoV-2-associated, and depth was defined as the fraction of total T cells that were SARS-CoV-2-associated. Using the MIRA data, each spike-specific TCR was mapped to the spike region that the TCR reacts to and placed in a CD4 or CD8 class. Log10-transformed breadth and depth values were compared by one-way ANOVA with Sidak's multiple comparisons tests. TCRdb obtained this table from immuneACCESS and retained in-frame rearrangements with V and J assigned. These tables miss some clones; where compared with another copy, unresolved V genes account for less than half of the shortfall, and the remainder is unexplained. The DNA gave D and trimming, while V, J and clone size come from that table. The sample table shows about 150,000 clones, and under 95% are seen once. The ten top clones hold about 2.1% of the sample.

The data belong to a study of T cell responses to AZD1222 COVID-19 vaccine (dated by TCRdb to the early 2020s). The study in broad terms: Because spike-specific TCR depth and breadth did not differ between the two schedules, AZD1222 recipients who got a second dose at roughly 4 weeks were pooled with those who got a second dose at roughly 12 weeks. A total of around 240 trial participants underwent TCR sequencing, of whom 200 to 220 had received two doses of AZD1222 and some 26 had received two doses of the MenACWY control vaccine. Enrollment into the trials was organized by age into subgroups of 18-55, 56-69 and 70-plus years, and those subgroups contained roughly 140, 27 and 60 TCR-sequenced participants, respectively. Overall study results and their limits: Reportedly, close to half of the unique spike-specific TCRs recognized epitopes lying outside the regions that are mutated in the B.1.351 and B.1.1.7 variants. Only five to seven AZD1222 recipients were SARS-CoV-2 seropositive at baseline, limiting conclusions about previously exposed vaccinees. Participants were mostly white British and included more females than males, and it was suggested by the authors that clonal diversity may have been underestimated. The 56-69-year group was small, and its depth increase did not reach significance, likely because of low power. After two AZD1222 doses, both the breadth and the depth of spike-specific TCRs were significantly higher than at day 0 and than in MenACWY recipients. No day 14 peak-response samples were available, so repertoires were characterized only after the peak T cell response. CD4 TCRs associated with the vaccine covered the entire spike protein, and the dominant responses were in regions 160-218 and 743-854.

Reading from cysteine to phenylalanine, the CDR3 counts 16 amino acids. Only CDR3 DNA is held: 48 bases, read in frame from base 1. Via the germline V gene, CDR1 is SGHRS and CDR2 YFSETQ. Between the V and J ends, shortened by 0 bases and 1 base respectively, the junction contains 12 bases. The clonotype comes from an adult in good health. The sequences come from peripheral blood, collected on day 0 of AZD1222 vaccination. The chain joins TRBV5-1 to TRBJ2-3; the D gene is possibly TRBD2, with 6 bases matching. The encoded CDR3 is CASSLGWASGTDTQYF. The nucleotide sequence is given as TGCGCCAGCAGCTTGGGTTGGGCTAGCGGCACAGATACGCAGTATTTT.